The clone carrying this T cell receptor beta chain was seen ten or more times. The antigen is not known. These data belong to a study of T cells in Graves' hyperthyroidism and ophthalmopathy. Looking at the study overall: The initial diagnosis was the point when peripheral blood was collected, ahead of any treatment.

Study-level results: Blood also held most thyroid clonotypes expanded beyond 0.001.

The V segment lost 3 bases and the J segment 0 bases; nucleotides outside the gene matches: 17. The CDR3 is made up of 20 amino acids. CDR1 is KGHDR, CDR2 SFDVKD, per germline. TCR beta CDR3 regions were amplified from RNA. The TCR CDR3 was amplified in a first-round RT-PCR using the HTBI primer set. TCRdb processed the multiplex PCR reads anew with MiXCR; each CDR3 protein has one entry. The data contain hundreds of thousands of distinct CDR3 sequences, about a fifth of them singletons. The receptor was derived from a man younger than 40 with Graves' ophthalmopathy. The sequenced sample was blood. This rearrangement joins TRBV24-1 to TRBJ2-3, with 7 positions matching TRBD1. CDR3 bases: TGTGCCACCAGTGATCTTCGGGACAGCGCCGTTCTGACTAGCACAGATACGCAGTATTTT. Translation gives CATSDLRDSAVLTSTDTQYF.